This T cell receptor beta chain was recovered during a study of control samples from healthy donors and cancer patients. Some clones are missing from TCRdb's copy, which holds only in-frame ones; the method was immunoSEQ multiplex PCR. The sample carries about 130,000 clones, 90% recorded once. Per germline, CDR1 SGHNT and CDR2 YYREEE (reference sequence). This CDR3 is 15 amino acids long. The junction had 12 bases not matched to a gene; V was cut back by 4 bases and J by 8 bases. This clone is a singleton in its sample. V is TRBV5-4 and J is TRBJ2-1, with TRBD2 matching 7 bases. This receptor was identified in a man between 18 and 29 years old in good health. Sequencing was performed on blood. The DNA for the CDR3 is TGTGCCAGCAGCCATTATAGCGGGTCCGGGGATGAGCAGTTCTTC. As protein: CASSHYSGSGDEQFF.